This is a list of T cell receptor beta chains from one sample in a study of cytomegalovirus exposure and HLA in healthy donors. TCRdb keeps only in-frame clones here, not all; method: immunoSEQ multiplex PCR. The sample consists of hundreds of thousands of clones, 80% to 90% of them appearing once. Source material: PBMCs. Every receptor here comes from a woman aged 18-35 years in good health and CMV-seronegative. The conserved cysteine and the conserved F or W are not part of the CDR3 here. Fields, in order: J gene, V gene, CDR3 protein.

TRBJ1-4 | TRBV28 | ASSSVDRGVLATNEKLF
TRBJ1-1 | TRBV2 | ASSENSFTEAF
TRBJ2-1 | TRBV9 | ASSANPQELVVGNEQF
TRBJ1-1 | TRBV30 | AWETGFTEAF
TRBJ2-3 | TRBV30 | AWQTGGVADTQY
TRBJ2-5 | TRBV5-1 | ASSPRGQTQY
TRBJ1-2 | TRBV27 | ASSPRDIRGYGYT
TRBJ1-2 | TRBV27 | ASQRVTGWGGYT
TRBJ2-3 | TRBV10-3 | AISESIGVSTDTQY
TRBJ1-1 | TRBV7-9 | SSSLGGQEAF
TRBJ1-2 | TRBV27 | ASSLLRTGSGYT
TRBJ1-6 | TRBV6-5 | ASSYLGSSPLH
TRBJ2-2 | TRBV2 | ASTAVDPNTGELF
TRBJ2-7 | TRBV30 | AWGLGDRPY
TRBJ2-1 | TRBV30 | AWSVLRGYNEQF
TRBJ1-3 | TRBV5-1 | ASSISTGNSGNTIY
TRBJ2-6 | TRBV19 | ASSRGQGYSGANVLT
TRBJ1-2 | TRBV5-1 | ASSLAGDKGGYT
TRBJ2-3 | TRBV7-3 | ASLGLAGNTDTQY
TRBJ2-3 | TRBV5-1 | ASSPWGGRPNTDTQY
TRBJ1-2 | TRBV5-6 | ASSFGTAFSYGYT
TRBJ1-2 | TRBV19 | ASSPDRAANYGYT
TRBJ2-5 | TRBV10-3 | AISSGGEETQY
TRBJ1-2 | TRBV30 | AWSSTGGPLDGYT
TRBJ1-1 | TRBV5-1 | ASSFNRRGGTEAF
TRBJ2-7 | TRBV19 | ARLFRDLLYEQY
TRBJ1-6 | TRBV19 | ASSIGGVHSPLH
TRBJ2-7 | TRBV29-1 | SYIGRSGGYEQY
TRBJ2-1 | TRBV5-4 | ASSSRTGGVF
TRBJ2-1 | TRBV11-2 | ASSWAQRGYNEQF
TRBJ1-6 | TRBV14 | ASSQLDGWRNSPLH
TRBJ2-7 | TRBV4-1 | ASSLAWRDSYEQY
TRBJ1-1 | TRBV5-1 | ASTAGVGNTEAF
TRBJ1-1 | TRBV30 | AWSVTGGSMNTEAF
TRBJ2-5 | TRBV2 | ASSRISGGGATQY
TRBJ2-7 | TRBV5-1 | ASSWTSGTTYEQY
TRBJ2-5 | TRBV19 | ASSSRTSSETQY
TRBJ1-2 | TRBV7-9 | ASTPPDRGYGYT
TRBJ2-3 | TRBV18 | ASSPLAGGSTDTQY
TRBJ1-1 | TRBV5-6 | ASSLAGVSGAF